What follows are 5 T cell receptor beta chains derived from one specimen sequenced in a study of T cells in Graves' hyperthyroidism and ophthalmopathy (dated by TCRdb to about 2019). Library preparation employed multiplex PCR. This sample was sequenced with an Illumina HiSeq 2000. Amplification of TCR beta CDR3 regions was carried out from RNA transcripts. A first-round RT-PCR of the TCR CDR3 used the HTBI primer set with the Qiagen OneStep RT-PCR kit. TCRdb reran the public reads through fastp at Q25 and MiXCR, keeping productive beta chains. Rows with a matching CDR3 protein are joined into one entry that keeps the most common DNA and genes. The table for this sample lists around 600,000 distinct CDR3 sequences; around 15% of them were counted only once. The ten largest clones add up to roughly 3.5% of the sample. Sequenced material: blood. The receptor set was obtained from a woman aged 40 to 50 with Graves' ophthalmopathy.

This clonotype was counted a few times. The chain recombines TRBV6-2 or TRBV6-3 with TRBJ1-1, with D maybe TRBD1 (5 bases). CDR1 and CDR2 from the germline V gene are MNHEY and SVGEGT. Trimming shortened V by 6 bases and J by 7 bases, and 15 bases separated the two germline ends. The CDR3 length is 13 residues. The CDR3 nucleotides read TGTGCCAGCAGATCCGGGCCGGGGCTTGAAGCTTTCTTT. The encoded protein is CASRSGPGLEAFF.

The sample holds many counts of this clonotype. The J gene is TRBJ2-5, the V gene TRBV2, with D unclear. V dropped 7 bases and J dropped 2 bases, with 11 bases sitting between them. CDR3 length: 13 residues. The germline V gene encodes CDR1 SNHLY and CDR2 FYNNEI. The CDR3 spells CASTGAWQETQYF. The CDR3 DNA sequence: TGTGCCAGCACGGGCGCCTGGCAAGAGACCCAGTACTTC.

For this clonotype: A much larger clone differs by one base, so this may be a read error. The genes are TRBV11-2 and TRBJ2-7; TRBD1 might be the D (6 bases). Trimming stripped 6 bases from V and 3 bases from J, with 12 bases between. There are 13 residues in the CDR3. Germline values: CDR1 SGHAT, CDR2 FQNNGV. The CDR3 protein is CASRGAAVYEQYF. CDR3 nucleotides: TGTGCCAGCAGGGGGGCAGCGGTCTACGAGCAGTACTTC. The full variable domain, in which reference TRBV11-2 and TRBJ2-7 provide the parts outside the CDR3, is EAGVAQSPRYKIIEKRQSVAFWCNPISGHATLYWYQQILGQGPKLLIQFQNNGVVDDSQLPKDRFSAERLKGVDSTLKIQPAKLEDSAVYLCASRGAAVYEQYFGPGTRLTVT.

The table lists this clonotype with many counts. DNA of the CDR3: TGCAGTGCTACTCTATGGACAGGGGATAATCAGCCCCAGCATTTT. Amino acids: CSATLWTGDNQPQHF. The chain carries TRBV20-1 and TRBJ1-5; TRBD1 aligns across 9 bases. The CDR3 consists of 15 residues. The J segment lost 4 bases and the V segment lost 4 bases, leaving 8 bases of the junction unmatched. Germline V gene lookup returns CDR1 DFQATT and CDR2 SNEGSKA (reference sequence).

In this sample, this clonotype turned up a few times. The chain joins TRBV30 to TRBJ2-7; D remains ambiguous. Trimming left V 2 bases short and J 6 bases short, with 17 bases between. Germline V gene sequence: CDR1 GTSNPN, CDR2 SVGIG (reference sequence). CDR3 length: 14 amino acids. The CDR3 protein is CAWSKSGLWSEQYF. CDR3 DNA sequence: TGTGCCTGGAGTAAGTCCGGGCTGTGGAGCGAGCAGTACTTC.